A single sample is the source of the 12 T cell receptor beta chains below, sequenced in a study of blood T cell repertoires in COVID-19 (dated by TCRdb to 2020 to 2021). Libraries were prepared through the immunoSEQ multiplex PCR assay. TCRdb's version of the immuneACCESS table is confined to in-frame rearrangements and falls short of the full clone set. An unresolved V gene accounts for under half of the shortfall where checked; the remainder is of unknown origin. The sample profile shows fewer than 150,000 clones; around 79% of them were found once. 20% of the sample is in the top ten clones. Sample: peripheral blood. These receptors were collected from a man at least 80 years old with acute or convalescent COVID-19.

V and J are TRBV11-2 and TRBJ1-2, with 7 bases fitting TRBD1. The germline CDR1 and CDR2 sequences are SGHAT and FQNNGV. The CDR3 loop spans 17 amino acids. V lost 4 bases to trimming and J lost 2 bases; unmatched junction nucleotides: 13. DNA for the CDR3: TGTGCCAGCAGCTCGAGACAGGGCCCGACCTTGAACTATGGCTACACCTTC. Protein sequence: CASSSRQGPTLNYGYTF.

J is TRBJ2-7 and V is TRBV27; the match to TRBD1 covers 8 bases. The CDR3 runs to 16 residues. Germline loops: CDR1 MNHEY, CDR2 SMNVEV (reference sequence). The V segment lost 2 bases and the J segment 5 bases; nucleotides outside the gene matches: 11. CDR3 sequence: CASSLGQGRRLNEQYF. The CDR3 region has the DNA TGTGCCAGCAGTTTAGGACAGGGTCGTCGGTTAAACGAGCAGTACTTC.

This clone was seen a handful of times. The J gene is TRBJ1-2, the V gene TRBV5-1; perhaps TRBD1 as D (6 bases). The germline gives CDR1 SGHRS, CDR2 YFSETQ. The CDR3 runs 14 residues. V lost 5 bases and J 7 bases, leaving 18 bases between the germline ends. The CDR3 region is CASRLLGGPGGYTF. The CDR3 nucleotides are TGCGCCAGCAGACTTCTAGGGGGTCCCGGTGGCTACACCTTC. Combining the CDR3 with reference TRBV5-1 and TRBJ1-2 gives the whole variable domain KAGVTQTPRYLIKTRGQQVTLSCSPISGHRSVSWYQQTPGQGLQFLFEYFSETQRNKGNFPGRFSGRQFSNSRSEMNVSTLELGDSALYLCASRLLGGPGGYTFGSGTRLTVV.

V gene TRBV18 combines with J gene TRBJ2-1, with a weak D call TRBD1 (6 bases). Trimming took 1 base from V and 4 from J, leaving 11 bases between them. Germline V lookup: CDR1 KGHSH, CDR2 LQKENI. The CDR3 is 15 residues long. Here the CDR3 DNA reads TGTGCCAGCTCACCACTACAGGGCAGGTACAATGAGCAGTTCTTC. Translated: CASSPLQGRYNEQFF.

This chain joins TRBV27 and TRBJ1-5, with D hard to call. The CDR3 length is 13 residues. Germline values: CDR1 MNHEY, CDR2 SMNVEV (reference sequence). V lost 8 bases and J lost 0, with 8 bases in between. The CDR3 loop reads CASGAVSNQPQHF. The CDR3 DNA follows: TGTGCCAGCGGTGCGGTTAGCAATCAGCCCCAGCATTTT.

The CDR3 spells CARLGITGQLNSPLHF. The DNA for the CDR3 is TGTGCCAGATTAGGTATAACGGGACAACTAAATTCACCCCTCCACTTT. This chain links TRBV19 with TRBJ1-6; D might be TRBD1 (6 bases). The ends were cut back, 9 bases at V and 7 bases at J, with 22 bases in the middle. CDR1 and CDR2 (germline): LNHDA, SQIVND (reference sequence). The CDR3 extends over 16 amino acids.

The rearrangement uses TRBV10-3 and TRBJ2-3; 10 bases are a match to TRBD1. This CDR3 region has 17 residues. V trimming: 5 bases; J trimming: 4 bases; junction bases outside the gene matches: 12. Germline V gene sequence: CDR1 ENHRY, CDR2 SYGVKD. CDR3 loop: CAISRDRGGGVPDTQYF. The CDR3 nucleotides read TGTGCCATCAGTCGGGACAGGGGTGGGGGAGTACCAGATACGCAGTATTTT.

The V and J genes are TRBV7-9 and TRBJ1-5; D gene ambiguous. The germline gives CDR1 SEHNR, CDR2 FQNEAQ (reference sequence). V lost 1 base to trimming and J lost 4 bases, with 5 bases between them. This CDR3 region has 13 residues. The chain's CDR3 is CASSLGENQPQHF. The DNA for the CDR3 is TGTGCCAGCAGCTTAGGTGAGAATCAGCCCCAGCATTTT.

In its sample, this clone was seen many times. The gene calls are TRBV6-5 and TRBJ1-1; 7 nucleotides line up with TRBD1. CDR3 length: 15 amino acids. The germline V gene encodes CDR1 MNHEY and CDR2 SVGAGI. V shed 2 bases and J 2 bases; nucleotides not matched to a gene: 5. CDR3 nucleotides: TGTGCCAGCAGTTACGAGGGGGCCGTCAACACTGAAGCTTTCTTT. It is translated as CASSYEGAVNTEAFF.

By share, this clone ranks as medium-sized. The J gene is TRBJ2-7, the V gene TRBV3-1 (or the pseudogene TRBV3-2), with 8 bases aligning to TRBD2. V gave up 2 bases and J gave up 2 bases; unmatched junction bases: 5. The CDR3 runs to 15 residues. Germline lookup yields CDR1 LGHDT and CDR2 YNNKEL (reference sequence). CDR3 DNA: TGTGCCAGCAGCCAAACGGGGGGGCCCCCCTACGAGCAGTACTTC. Residues: CASSQTGGPPYEQYF.

The chain recombines TRBV6-2 or TRBV6-3 with TRBJ2-5; 16 positions match TRBD2. This CDR3 region has 18 residues. Per the germline V gene, CDR1 is MNHEY and CDR2 is SVGEGT. V trimming: 5 bases; J trimming: 0 bases; junction bases outside the gene matches: 6. CDR3 loop: CASSPGTSGGGYQETQYF. CDR3 coding DNA: TGTGCCAGCAGTCCCGGGACTAGCGGGGGGGGATACCAAGAGACCCAGTACTTC.

A few counts support this clone. The V and J genes are TRBV7-2 and TRBJ2-2; 8 nucleotides line up with TRBD2. The CDR3 totals 15 residues. The ends lost 5 bases at V and 9 bases at J; junction bases unmatched: 11. Germline V gene sequence: CDR1 SGHTA, CDR2 FQGNSA. For the CDR3, the DNA is TGTGCCAGCAGCCCGGCGGGGGGTGGAATCCGGGAGCTGTTTTTT. It translates to CASSPAGGGIRELFF. The variable domain in full, with the rest retrieved from reference TRBV7-2 and TRBJ2-2, is GAGVSQSPSNKVTEKGKDVELRCDPISGHTALYWYRQSLGQGLEFLIYFQGNSAPDKSGLPSDRFSAERTGGSVSTLTIQRTQQEDSAVYLCASSPAGGGIRELFFGEGSRLTVL.